A single sample is the source of the 11 T cell receptor beta chains below, sequenced in a study of response to subunit inactivated influenza vaccine. TCRdb redid the calling of the RT-PCR reads with MiXCR, one entry per CDR3 protein. Seen here are 560,000 or so distinct CDR3 sequences, 7.6% observed once, and the top ten hold approximately 13%. The sample was PBMCs from blood, taken roughly 24 months after vaccination. The receptors originated from a man between 50 and 69 years old who received an inactivated influenza vaccine.

This clonotype has at least ten counts. V gene TRBV7-8 combines with J gene TRBJ2-1; the D gene could be TRBD1 or TRBD2 (5 bases each). This CDR3 is 17 amino acids long. V gave up 2 bases and J gave up 2 bases, with 16 bases separating them. Germline loops: CDR1 SGHVS, CDR2 FQNEAQ. This CDR3 is CASSLMGRSIPYNEQFF. CDR3 bases: TGTGCCAGCAGCTTAATGGGACGGTCGATACCCTACAATGAGCAGTTCTTC. Drawing the rest from reference TRBV7-8 and TRBJ2-1, the complete variable domain is GAGVSQSPRYKVAKRGQDVALRCDPISGHVSLFWYQQALGQGPEFLTYFQNEAQLDKSGLPSDRFFAERPEGSVSTLKIQRTQQEDSAVYLCASSLMGRSIPYNEQFFGPGTRLTVL.

This chain uses TRBV4-2 with TRBJ2-7, with 7 bases aligning to TRBD2. The germline gives CDR1 LGHNA, CDR2 YNFKEQ. This CDR3 comprises 16 residues. V shed 2 bases, J shed 2 bases, and the junction held 9 bases outside the gene matches. CDR3 in amino acids: CASSQLGLAATYEQYF. As DNA, the CDR3 is TGTGCCAGCAGCCAACTAGGGCTAGCGGCAACCTACGAGCAGTACTTC.

The table lists this clonotype with a few counts. This chain uses TRBV3-1 with TRBJ2-3; D gene ambiguous. Trimming removed 0 bases from V and 3 bases from J, with 7 bases in between. In germline, CDR1 is LGHDT, CDR2 YNNKEL (reference sequence). This CDR3 is 14 amino acids long. The CDR3 DNA reads as TGTGCCAGCAGCCAAGACTTCGGGACAGATACGCAGTATTTT. Protein: CASSQDFGTDTQYF.

There are a few counts of this clonotype. The chain uses TRBV7-6 and TRBJ1-1; TRBD1 is a possible D gene (6 bases). The CDR3 is 12 amino acids. CDR1 is SGHVS and CDR2 is FNYEAQ in the germline V gene. The V end was cut by 0 bases, the J end by 7 bases, with 6 bases between. The CDR3 nucleotides are TGTGCCAGCAGCTTAGCAGGGGGTGAAGCTTTCTTT. This codes for CASSLAGGEAFF. The variable domain in full, with the rest retrieved from reference TRBV7-6 and TRBJ1-1, is GAGVSQSPRYKVTKRGQDVALRCDPISGHVSLYWYRQALGQGPEFLTYFNYEAQQDKSGLPNDRFSAERPEGSISTLTIQRTEQRDSAMYRCASSLAGGEAFFGQGTRLTVV.

The chain carries TRBV5-1 and TRBJ2-2; TRBD1 matches at 7 bases. The junction had 12 bases not matched to a gene; V was cut back by 7 bases and J by 6 bases. This CDR3 region has 15 residues. CDR1 is SGHRS, CDR2 YFSETQ, per germline. The CDR3 region has the DNA TGCGCCAGCGCCCCGGCCCGACAGGGCTCCGGGGAGCTGTTTTTT. As protein: CASAPARQGSGELFF.

This clonotype turned up a few times. The chain couples TRBV6-5 to TRBJ2-1; 12 nucleotides match TRBD2. The CDR3 runs 16 residues. Germline loops: CDR1 MNHEY, CDR2 SVGAGI. With V trimmed by 0 bases and J by 6 bases, 3 bases remained unmatched. The CDR3 sequence: CASSYSRLAGVNEQFF. Written as DNA, the CDR3 is TGTGCCAGCAGTTACTCGAGACTAGCGGGAGTCAATGAGCAGTTCTTC.

In its sample, this clonotype was seen a few times. V and J are TRBV7-9 and TRBJ2-5; 8 bases line up with TRBD1. This CDR3 is 15 amino acids long. Trimming removed 5 bases from V and 3 bases from J; junction bases left unmatched: 8. Germline loops: CDR1 SEHNR, CDR2 FQNEAQ (reference sequence). The CDR3 here is CASSAFTGGEETQYF. In DNA form, the CDR3 reads TGTGCCAGCAGCGCCTTCACAGGGGGTGAAGAGACCCAGTACTTC. Full variable domain (remainder filled in from reference TRBV7-9 and TRBJ2-5): DTGVSQNPRHKITKRGQNVTFRCDPISEHNRLYWYRQTLGQGPEFLTYFQNEAQLEKSRLLSDRFSAERPKGSFSTLEIQRTEQGDSAMYLCASSAFTGGEETQYFGPGTRLLVL.

The chain links TRBV28 to TRBJ1-4, with TRBD1 matching over 7 bases. The ends lost 6 bases at V and 7 bases at J; junction bases unmatched: 11. The CDR3 is made up of 15 amino acids. Germline CDR1 and CDR2: MDHEN and SYDVKM. In DNA form, the CDR3 reads TGTGCCAGCAGGTCCCCAGGGGGGACGGGTGAAAAACTGTTTTTT. Translated: CASRSPGGTGEKLFF.

A few counts support this clonotype. The chain has TRBV6-5 and TRBJ1-3; a possible D gene is TRBD1 (5 bases). The CDR3 spans 16 residues. Trimming left V 2 bases short and J 0 bases short, with 11 bases between. The germline CDR1 and CDR2 sequences are MNHEY and SVGAGI. CDR3 sequence reads: CASSYETVVSGNTIYF. In DNA, the CDR3 is TGTGCCAGCAGTTACGAGACAGTAGTCTCTGGAAACACCATATATTTT.

This clonotype was seen ten or more times. This chain joins TRBV28 and TRBJ2-3, with 13 nucleotides matching TRBD2. The CDR3 is 16 residues long. With V trimmed by 3 bases and J by 3 bases, 3 bases remained unmatched. Per the germline V gene, CDR1 is MDHEN and CDR2 is SYDVKM. The CDR3 sequence is CASSFGTSGETDTQYF. The DNA for the CDR3 is TGTGCCAGCAGTTTTGGGACTAGCGGGGAAACAGATACGCAGTATTTT.

The chain couples TRBV20-1 to TRBJ2-7; D not resolved. The CDR3 consists of 15 residues. Germline V gene lookup returns CDR1 DFQATT and CDR2 SNEGSKA (reference sequence). The germline V and J ends were trimmed by 5 bases and 3 bases, with 20 bases remaining between them. The CDR3 nucleotides read TGCAGTGCTCCCAGCACCGCCTCCGCGATCTACGAGCAGTACTTC. It yields the protein CSAPSTASAIYEQYF.